The TCR beta chain under discussion was sequenced for a study of T cells in Graves' hyperthyroidism and ophthalmopathy. For the study at large: Peripheral blood was secured at the point of initial diagnosis, before any treatment. Broader study findings: Ophthalmopathy was model-predicted a median approximately 6.9 months pre-onset. Most thyroid-expanded clonotypes above 0.001 were also found in blood.

Worth noting for this clonotype: Its target is unknown.

Amplification of TCR beta CDR3 regions used RNA as the template. The HTBI set primed first-round TCR CDR3 RT-PCR. TCRdb passed the multiplex PCR reads through MiXCR, listing each CDR3 protein once. The sample has around 600,000 distinct CDR3 sequences, 14% seen once. Material for sequencing was blood. This receptor was taken from a woman younger than 35 with Graves' ophthalmopathy.

CDR3 bases: TGTGCCAGCAGTTTTTGGGGCGCGGTAGCTTTCTTT. Protein: CASSFWGAVAFF. The chain is built from TRBV27 and TRBJ1-1; TRBD1 might be the D (5 bases). The germline gives CDR1 MNHEY, CDR2 SMNVEV (reference sequence). Trimming cost V 3 bases and J 10 bases, with 12 bases left between them. The CDR3 covers 12 residues.